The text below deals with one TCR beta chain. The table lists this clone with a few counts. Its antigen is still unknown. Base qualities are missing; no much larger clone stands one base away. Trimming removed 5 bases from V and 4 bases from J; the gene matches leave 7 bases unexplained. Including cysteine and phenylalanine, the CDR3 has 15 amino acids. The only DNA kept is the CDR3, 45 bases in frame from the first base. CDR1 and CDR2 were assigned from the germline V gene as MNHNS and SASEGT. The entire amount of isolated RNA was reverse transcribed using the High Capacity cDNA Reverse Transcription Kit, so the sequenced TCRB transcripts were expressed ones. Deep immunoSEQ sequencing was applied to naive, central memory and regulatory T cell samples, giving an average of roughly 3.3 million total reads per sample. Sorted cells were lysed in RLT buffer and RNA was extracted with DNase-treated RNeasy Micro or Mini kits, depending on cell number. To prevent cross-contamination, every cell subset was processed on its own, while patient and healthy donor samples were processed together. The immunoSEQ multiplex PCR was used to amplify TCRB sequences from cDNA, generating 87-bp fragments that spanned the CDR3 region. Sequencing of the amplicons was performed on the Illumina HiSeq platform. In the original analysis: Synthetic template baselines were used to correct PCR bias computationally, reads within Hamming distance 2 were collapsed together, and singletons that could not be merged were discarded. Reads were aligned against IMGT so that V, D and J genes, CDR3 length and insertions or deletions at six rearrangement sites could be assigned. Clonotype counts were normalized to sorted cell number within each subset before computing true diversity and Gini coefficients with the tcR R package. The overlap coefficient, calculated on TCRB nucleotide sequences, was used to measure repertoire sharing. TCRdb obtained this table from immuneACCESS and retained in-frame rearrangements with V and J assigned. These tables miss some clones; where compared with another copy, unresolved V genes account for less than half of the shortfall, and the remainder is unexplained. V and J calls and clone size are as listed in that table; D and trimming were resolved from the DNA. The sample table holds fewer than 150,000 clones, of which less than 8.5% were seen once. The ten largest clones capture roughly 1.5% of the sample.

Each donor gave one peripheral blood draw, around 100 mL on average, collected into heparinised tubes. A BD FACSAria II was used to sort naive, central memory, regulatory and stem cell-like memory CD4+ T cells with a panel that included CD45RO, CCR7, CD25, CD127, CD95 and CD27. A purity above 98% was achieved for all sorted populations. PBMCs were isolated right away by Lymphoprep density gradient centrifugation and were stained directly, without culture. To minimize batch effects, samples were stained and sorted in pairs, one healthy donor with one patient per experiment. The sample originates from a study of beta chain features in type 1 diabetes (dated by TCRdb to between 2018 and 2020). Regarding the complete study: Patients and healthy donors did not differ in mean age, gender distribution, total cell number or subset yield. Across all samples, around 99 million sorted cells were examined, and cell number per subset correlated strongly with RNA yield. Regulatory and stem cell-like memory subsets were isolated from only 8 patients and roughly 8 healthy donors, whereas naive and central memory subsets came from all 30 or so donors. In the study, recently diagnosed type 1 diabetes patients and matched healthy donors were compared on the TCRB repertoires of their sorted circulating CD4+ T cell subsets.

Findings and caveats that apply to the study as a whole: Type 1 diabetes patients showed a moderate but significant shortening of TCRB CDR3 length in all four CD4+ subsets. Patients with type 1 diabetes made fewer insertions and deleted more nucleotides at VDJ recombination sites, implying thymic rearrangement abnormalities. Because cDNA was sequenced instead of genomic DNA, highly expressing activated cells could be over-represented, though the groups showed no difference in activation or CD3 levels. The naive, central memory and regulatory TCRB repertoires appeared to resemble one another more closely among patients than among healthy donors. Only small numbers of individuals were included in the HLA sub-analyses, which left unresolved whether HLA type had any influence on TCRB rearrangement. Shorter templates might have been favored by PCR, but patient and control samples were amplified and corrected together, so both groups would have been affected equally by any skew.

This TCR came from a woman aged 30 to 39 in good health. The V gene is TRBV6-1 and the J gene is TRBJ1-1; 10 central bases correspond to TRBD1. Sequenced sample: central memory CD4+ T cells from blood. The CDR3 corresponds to CASSTRDRGFTEAFF. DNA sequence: TGTGCCAGCAGTACCCGGGACAGGGGATTCACTGAAGCTTTCTTT.